This passage covers 21 T cell receptor beta chains from one sample sequenced in a study of blood T cell repertoires in COVID-19. Data came from immunoSEQ multiplex PCR; TCRdb stores just in-frame clones and leaves some out. The profile shows 310,000 or so clones, about 88% of them singletons. Sequenced input: peripheral blood. These receptors were taken from a man in his 70s with acute or convalescent COVID-19.

The chain employs TRBV24-1 and TRBJ2-3; TRBD1 aligns across 7 bases. The V gene end was trimmed by 3 bases and the J gene end by 1 base; junction bases not matched to a gene: 6. Germline V CDR1 and CDR2: KGHDR, SFDVKD. The CDR3 covers 16 residues. The CDR3 reads CATSDKGALGTDTQYF. CDR3 DNA: TGTGCCACCAGTGATAAGGGGGCGTTGGGCACAGATACGCAGTATTTT.

This rearrangement joins TRBV6-2 or TRBV6-3 to TRBJ2-1; 8 nucleotides align to TRBD1. With V trimmed by 5 bases and J by 7 bases, 10 bases remained unmatched. The CDR3 runs to 15 residues. Looked up from germline, CDR1 is MNHEY and CDR2 is SVGEGT. The CDR3 protein is CASSNADRDWNEQFF. CDR3 DNA sequence: TGTGCCAGCAGTAACGCGGACAGGGACTGGAATGAGCAGTTCTTC.

The chain couples TRBV19 to TRBJ2-3, with D perhaps matching TRBD1 (5 bases). CDR1 and CDR2 (germline): LNHDA, SQIVND (reference sequence). This CDR3 has 16 residues. With 1 base removed from V and 8 bases from J, the gap between germline ends came to 19 bases. In nucleotides, the CDR3 is TGTGCCAGTAGTATAGCGAGAGACAGTCCCCATGTTACGCAGTATTTT. Protein product: CASSIARDSPHVTQYF.

With respect to this clone: This sample includes further DNA sequences coding for the same CDR3. V gene TRBV5-1 combines with J gene TRBJ2-2, with 11 bases aligning to TRBD2. Germline V gene sequence: CDR1 SGHRS, CDR2 YFSETQ. This CDR3 has 16 residues. J lost 1 base, V lost 4 bases, and 3 bases had no gene match. The CDR3 reads CASSPGTSGNTGELFF. The CDR3 bases are TGCGCCAGCAGCCCCGGGACTAGCGGGAACACCGGGGAGCTGTTTTTT.

This clone was picked up one time. The chain recombines TRBV28 with TRBJ1-6; 9 bases map to TRBD1. The trim removed 2 bases at V and 9 bases at J, leaving 5 bases unmatched. The CDR3 is 15 amino acids. Germline lookup yields CDR1 MDHEN and CDR2 SYDVKM. The CDR3 coding sequence is TGTGCCAGCAGTTTAGCCCGGGACAGGGTTTCACCCCTCCACTTT. Protein: CASSLARDRVSPLHF.

J is TRBJ1-5 and V is TRBV5-1, with 9 bases aligning to TRBD1. Per germline, CDR1 SGHRS and CDR2 YFSETQ. V trimming: 4 bases; J trimming: 6 bases; junction bases outside the gene matches: 5. This CDR3 spans 14 amino acids. The CDR3 sequence: CASSPGTGPQPQHF. The CDR3 DNA sequence: TGCGCCAGCAGCCCCGGGACAGGGCCTCAGCCCCAGCATTTT.

The CDR3 DNA is TGTGCCAGCAGCCTGGGGGCAGGGGACGAGCAGTACTTC. Its translation is CASSLGAGDEQYF. The rearrangement joins TRBV12-3 or TRBV12-4 to TRBJ2-7; D is perhaps TRBD1 (6 bases). CDR3 length equals 13 residues. Trimming removed 6 bases at V and 5 bases at J, with 14 bases between.

The table lists this clone with a few counts. V is TRBV27 and J is TRBJ2-7, with 9 bases that match TRBD2. Germline trimming cut 6 bases from V and 0 bases from J; bases unmatched to any gene: 9. Germline lookup yields CDR1 MNHEY and CDR2 SMNVEV (reference sequence). The CDR3 has 16 amino acids. The CDR3 coding sequence is TGTGCCAGCAGGATCCGGGCGGGAGGGAGCTCCTACGAGCAGTACTTC. This codes for CASRIRAGGSSYEQYF.

The rearrangement links TRBV5-1 to TRBJ2-5; TRBD1 matches 8 bases. V dropped 3 bases and J dropped 4; count of bases not matched to a gene: 5. CDR3 length equals 14 residues. Germline V CDR1 and CDR2: SGHRS, YFSETQ. The CDR3 protein is CASSSRTGSETQYF. In DNA form, the CDR3 reads TGCGCCAGCAGCTCTCGGACAGGGTCAGAGACCCAGTACTTC. The variable domain in full, completed from reference TRBV5-1 and TRBJ2-5, reads KAGVTQTPRYLIKTRGQQVTLSCSPISGHRSVSWYQQTPGQGLQFLFEYFSETQRNKGNFPGRFSGRQFSNSRSEMNVSTLELGDSALYLCASSSRTGSETQYFGPGTRLLVL.

For the CDR3, the DNA is TGTGCCAGCACCACAGGACCGGTTGGTCCCCTCCACTTT. Translated: CASTTGPVGPLHF. V usage is TRBV7-2 and J usage is TRBJ1-6; possible D gene TRBD1, 5 bases. The CDR3 loop spans 13 amino acids. Germline V gives CDR1 SGHTA, CDR2 FQGNSA. The ends were cut back, 7 bases at V and 13 bases at J, with 17 bases in the middle.

J is TRBJ2-1 and V is TRBV7-2; 7 nucleotides match TRBD1. This CDR3 contains 16 residues. Per germline, CDR1 SGHTA and CDR2 FQGNSA. The ends lost 6 bases at V and 1 base at J; junction bases unmatched: 9. The CDR3 nucleotides read TGTGCCAGCAGGAGACGGACAGGAGTATCCTACAATGAGCAGTTCTTC. Residues: CASRRRTGVSYNEQFF.

This rearrangement joins TRBV7-2 to TRBJ2-2; 11 bases map to TRBD2. CDR3 length: 16 amino acids. After removal of 2 bases from V and 5 bases from J, the junction contained 4 bases not matched to a gene. CDR1 and CDR2 (germline): SGHTA, FQGNSA. The CDR3 protein is CASSLIGTSGTGELFF. The CDR3 DNA reads TGTGCCAGCAGCTTAATAGGGACTAGCGGTACCGGGGAGCTGTTTTTT.

This rearrangement joins TRBV5-4 to TRBJ2-7, with TRBD2 matching 10 bases. The CDR3 is 15 residues long. Germline V gene lookup returns CDR1 SGHNT and CDR2 YYREEE (reference sequence). The junction had 8 bases not matched to a gene; V was cut back by 2 bases and J by 6 bases. The CDR3 sequence is CASSLVASGGGEQYF. The CDR3 nucleotides read TGTGCCAGCAGCTTAGTGGCTAGCGGGGGTGGCGAGCAGTACTTC.

The chain joins TRBV19 to TRBJ2-4; 11 bases align to TRBD1. Germline CDR1 is LNHDA and CDR2 is SQIVND (reference sequence). V lost 5 bases and J lost 1; bases outside the gene matches: 7. This CDR3 comprises 17 residues. The CDR3 DNA sequence: TGTGCCAGTAGTGCCTGGGGACAGGGGGAGGCCAAAAACATTCAGTACTTC. Translating it yields CASSAWGQGEAKNIQYF.

This rearrangement joins TRBV25-1 to TRBJ1-2; tentatively, D is TRBD1 (5 bases). The CDR3 spans 17 residues. From germline, CDR1 is MGHDK and CDR2 SYGVNS. Trimming pared 3 bases from V and 1 base from J, leaving 18 bases between. The CDR3 region is CASSDGLRRGFNYGYTF. CDR3 sequence (DNA): TGTGCCAGCAGTGACGGGCTCAGAAGGGGATTTAACTATGGCTACACCTTC.

This chain uses TRBV14 with TRBJ2-7; TRBD1 agrees at 9 bases. Germline V gives CDR1 SGHDN, CDR2 FVKESK. The length of the CDR3 is 17 residues. V lost 5 bases, J lost 4 bases, and 15 bases stayed unmatched. The CDR3 spells CASSLLGSRTGVYEQYF. In nucleotides, the CDR3 is TGTGCCAGCAGCTTATTAGGTAGCCGGACAGGGGTTTACGAGCAGTACTTC.

The chain joins TRBV5-5 to TRBJ2-5, with 7 bases aligning to TRBD1. From germline, CDR1 is SGHKS and CDR2 YYEKEE (reference sequence). This CDR3 is 14 amino acids long. Trimming cost V 2 bases and J 2 bases; bases outside gene matches: 3. CDR3 DNA: TGTGCCAGCAGCTTAAGGGGGCTTCAAGAGACCCAGTACTTC. This translates into CASSLRGLQETQYF.

The V call is TRBV5-6, the J call TRBJ2-5, with TRBD2 matching 8 bases. Germline trimming cut 4 bases from V and 5 bases from J; bases unmatched to any gene: 7. CDR1 and CDR2 (germline): SGHDT, YYEEEE. The CDR3 runs 14 residues. The CDR3 sequence: CASSRTGGRETQYF. The CDR3 DNA reads TGTGCCAGCAGCCGGACGGGGGGGCGGGAGACCCAGTACTTC.

The table lists this clone with a few counts. The V call is TRBV2, the J call TRBJ2-7, with D tentatively TRBD1 (5 bases). V gave up 6 bases and J gave up 2 bases, with 17 bases separating them. Germline lookup yields CDR1 SNHLY and CDR2 FYNNEI. The CDR3 totals 15 residues. The CDR3 sequence is CASRDIVDSPYEQYF. CDR3 coding DNA: TGTGCCAGCAGAGATATAGTAGACAGTCCCTACGAGCAGTACTTC.

V usage is TRBV2 and J usage is TRBJ1-2; tentative D call: TRBD1 (6 bases). Germline CDR1 and CDR2: SNHLY and FYNNEI. The CDR3 runs to 11 residues. V was trimmed by 4 bases and J by 9 bases, leaving 9 bases between them. CDR3 DNA sequence: TGTGCCAGCAGTGGGCAGGGGAGCTACACCTTC. Protein product: CASSGQGSYTF.

The J gene is TRBJ2-3, the V gene TRBV14; D not resolved. This CDR3 spans 16 amino acids. Trimming removed 0 bases at V and 2 bases at J, with 12 bases between. CDR1 and CDR2 from the germline V gene are SGHDN and FVKESK. The CDR3 spells CASSQEMAGATDTQYF. CDR3 DNA: TGTGCCAGCAGCCAAGAAATGGCTGGAGCCACAGATACGCAGTATTTT. Drawing the rest from reference TRBV14 and TRBJ2-3, the complete variable domain is EAGVTQFPSHSVIEKGQTVTLRCDPISGHDNLYWYRRVMGKEIKFLLHFVKESKQDESGMPNNRFLAERTGGTYSTLKVQPAELEDSGVYFCASSQEMAGATDTQYFGPGTRLTVL.